A single sample is the source of the 23 T cell receptor beta chains below, sequenced in a study of shared clonotypes between healthy human individuals. This table comes from immunoSEQ multiplex PCR, and its TCRdb copy is limited to in-frame clones, with some not included. The sample yields nearly 1,000,000 clones, over 75% seen once. The material sequenced was memory CD4+ T cells sorted from blood. Subset meaning: CD45RA-negative fraction. Receptors were obtained from a man aged 18 to 29 in good health.

CDR3 DNA sequence: TGCACCAGCAGCCAAGAGGGGGGACCTAACTATGGCTACACCTTC. This translates into CTSSQEGGPNYGYTF. J is TRBJ1-2 and V is TRBV1. TRBV1 is a recognized pseudogene. This CDR3 contains 15 residues.

The chain links TRBV4-1 to TRBJ2-3, with D perhaps matching TRBD1 (6 bases). The CDR3 covers 17 residues. Germline lookup yields CDR1 MGHRA and CDR2 YSYEKL. The ends were cut back, 0 bases at V and 3 bases at J, with 16 bases in the middle. As DNA, the CDR3 is TGCGCCAGCAGCCAAGAGGCGAGAGGGGGTATAACAGATACGCAGTATTTT. Its translation: CASSQEARGGITDTQYF.

This clone was recorded a few times. The chain is built from TRBV7-2 and TRBJ2-5; perhaps TRBD1 as D (5 bases). Germline V gene lookup returns CDR1 SGHTA and CDR2 FQGNSA. Trimming removed 1 base at V and 9 bases at J, with 12 bases between. The length of the CDR3 is 13 residues. In DNA form, the CDR3 reads TGTGCCAGCAGCTTAGACCCCAGGGTGGCCCAGTACTTC. As protein: CASSLDPRVAQYF.

The rearrangement links TRBV10-3 to TRBJ2-5; the match to TRBD1 covers 9 bases. This CDR3 has 14 amino acids. Germline CDR1 is ENHRY and CDR2 is SYGVKD. V shed 10 bases and J 5 bases; nucleotides not matched to a gene: 11. In nucleotides, the CDR3 is TGTGCCACCGCCCCAGGGACAGGGACGGAGACCCAGTACTTC. It is translated as CATAPGTGTETQYF.

This clone was seen once. The rearrangement links TRBV5-6 to TRBJ1-6; a possible D gene is TRBD1 (6 bases). This CDR3 has 13 residues. Germline-derived CDR1 and CDR2 are SGHDT and YYEEEE. V lost 0 bases and J 10 bases, leaving 8 bases between the germline ends. The CDR3 protein is CASSLEGGSPLHF. The CDR3 coding sequence is TGTGCCAGCAGCTTGGAGGGGGGCTCACCCCTCCACTTT.

V gene TRBV4-2 combines with J gene TRBJ2-5, with 9 bases aligning to TRBD2. V shed 7 bases and J 4 bases; nucleotides not matched to a gene: 7. Germline V gene lookup returns CDR1 LGHNA and CDR2 YNFKEQ. This CDR3 is 14 amino acids long. The CDR3 DNA sequence: TGTGCCAGCACCAATAGCGGGGGAGGAGAGACCCAGTACTTC. This gives the protein CASTNSGGGETQYF.

This sequence joins TRBV5-1 and TRBJ2-7; TRBD2 matches at 14 bases. Germline-derived CDR1 and CDR2 are SGHRS and YFSETQ. V lost 3 bases, J lost 0 bases, and 2 bases stayed unmatched. CDR3 length: 16 amino acids. Here the CDR3 DNA reads TGCGCCAGCAGCTCCGGACTAGCGGGGGGCTCCTACGAGCAGTACTTC. It yields the protein CASSSGLAGGSYEQYF.

On this clone itself: The sample holds other DNA sequences that translate to the same CDR3. The chain is built from TRBV6-1 and TRBJ2-1, with D possibly TRBD2 on 5 matching bases. The CDR3 extends over 14 amino acids. Trimming removed 0 bases at V and 4 bases at J, with 7 bases between. The V gene's germline CDR1 is MNHNS and CDR2 SASEGT. CDR3 sequence reads: CASSEAGGYNEQFF. The CDR3 nucleotides are TGTGCCAGCAGTGAAGCAGGCGGGTACAATGAGCAGTTCTTC.

Of note for this clone: Additional DNA sequences in this sample encode the identical CDR3. The J gene is TRBJ1-1, the V gene TRBV18; 8 nucleotides match TRBD1. The ends lost 2 bases at V and 11 bases at J; junction bases unmatched: 1. Germline values: CDR1 KGHSH, CDR2 LQKENI. The CDR3 contains 11 residues. The CDR3 loop reads CASSPDRGAFF. CDR3 DNA sequence: TGTGCCAGCTCACCAGACAGGGGCGCTTTCTTT.

As DNA, the CDR3 is TGTGCCAGCAGTGAGCAGGGCAGGGGCACAGATACGCAGTATTTT. This codes for CASSEQGRGTDTQYF. The rearrangement links TRBV25-1 to TRBJ2-3, with D possibly being TRBD1 (5 bases). The germline gives CDR1 MGHDK, CDR2 SYGVNS. There are 15 residues in the CDR3. The V end lost 3 bases, the J end lost 1 base, and 11 bases lay between the germline ends.

The gene calls are TRBV23-1 and TRBJ2-1, with D uncertain. TRBV23-1 is an open reading frame, and its role is uncertain. Trimming left V 2 bases short and J 12 bases short, with 14 bases between. The length of the CDR3 is 13 residues. The CDR3 spells CASSQKDPGVQFF. The CDR3 DNA reads TGCGCCAGCAGTCAAAAGGACCCTGGGGTGCAGTTCTTC.

This clone was seen once. This chain links TRBV6-1 with TRBJ1-1; D uncertain. The CDR3 is 13 amino acids. Between the trimmed V and J ends, which lost 2 bases and 7 bases, there was a span of 11 bases. Germline CDR1 and CDR2: MNHNS and SASEGT. The CDR3 spells CASSENLKIEAFF. The CDR3 region has the DNA TGTGCCAGCAGTGAAAACCTCAAGATTGAAGCTTTCTTT.

A note on this clone: Other nucleotide sequences in the sample specify the same CDR3. This chain connects TRBV5-1 to TRBJ2-6; D might be TRBD2 (6 bases). Germline CDR1 and CDR2: SGHRS and YFSETQ. V was clipped by 3 bases and J by 0 bases, with 7 bases between them. The CDR3 is made up of 15 amino acids. CDR3 in amino acids: CASSSGDSGANVLTF. The DNA for the CDR3 is TGCGCCAGCAGCTCGGGGGACTCTGGGGCCAACGTCCTGACTTTC.

This clone came up once. The rearrangement joins TRBV5-6 to TRBJ1-6, with unresolved D. The CDR3 loop spans 12 amino acids. In germline, CDR1 is SGHDT, CDR2 YYEEEE. Trimming left V 0 bases short and J 10 bases short, with 5 bases between. The DNA of the CDR3 is TGTGCCAGCAGCTTGGGTGGCTCACCCCTCCACTTT. Its protein product is CASSLGGSPLHF.

The V and J genes are TRBV9 and TRBJ2-1, with D maybe TRBD2 (6 bases). CDR3 size: 16 residues. V was cut by 0 bases and J by 2 bases, with 12 bases left in between. Germline CDR1 is SGDLS and CDR2 is YYNGEE. CDR3 amino acids: CASSVVGGAAYNEQFF. The CDR3 DNA sequence: TGTGCCAGCAGCGTAGTAGGCGGGGCGGCCTACAATGAGCAGTTCTTC.

This clone was seen a single time. The chain is built from TRBV7-9 and TRBJ2-1; possibly TRBD2 for D (5 bases). The CDR3 runs to 12 residues. Germline CDR1 SEHNR, CDR2 FQNEAQ (reference sequence). Deletions cut 5 bases from V and 7 bases from J, with 9 bases between. The CDR3 here is CASSKSGNEQFF. CDR3 nucleotides: TGTGCCAGCAGCAAAAGCGGAAATGAGCAGTTCTTC. The full variable domain, completed using reference TRBV7-9 and TRBJ2-1, is DTGVSQNPRHKITKRGQNVTFRCDPISEHNRLYWYRQTLGQGPEFLTYFQNEAQLEKSRLLSDRFSAERPKGSFSTLEIQRTEQGDSAMYLCASSKSGNEQFFGPGTRLTVL.

The chain has TRBV9 and TRBJ2-1, with 8 nucleotides matching TRBD2. The germline V gene encodes CDR1 SGDLS and CDR2 YYNGEE. This CDR3 spans 15 amino acids. With V trimmed by 4 bases and J by 4 bases, 7 bases remained unmatched. CDR3: CASSPRLATYNEQFF. The CDR3 DNA reads as TGTGCCAGCAGCCCAAGACTAGCGACATACAATGAGCAGTTCTTC.

V gene TRBV27 combines with J gene TRBJ1-2; TRBD1 matches 7 bases. The CDR3 sequence is 15 residues long. Germline-derived CDR1 and CDR2 are MNHEY and SMNVEV (reference sequence). J gave up 5 bases and V 5 bases, and 11 bases lay outside the gene matches. As DNA, the CDR3 is TGTGCCAGCAGTCCCCTCGACAGGGATTCGTATGGCTACACCTTC. Translating gives CASSPLDRDSYGYTF.

The CDR3: CASSPGPKDTQYF. The CDR3 region has the DNA TGTGCCAGCAGCCCGGGACCCAAAGATACGCAGTATTTT. The chain joins TRBV7-6 to TRBJ2-3; possibly TRBD1 or TRBD2 for D (5 bases each). V was pared by 5 bases and J by 5 bases, with 11 bases between. Germline V gene data show CDR1 as SGHVS and CDR2 as FNYEAQ. The CDR3 has 13 residues.

This clone was detected only a few times. This chain links TRBV5-5 with TRBJ1-1; unclear D gene. From germline, CDR1 is SGHKS and CDR2 YYEKEE (reference sequence). Trimming cost V 4 bases and J 6 bases, with 13 bases left between them. The CDR3 contains 13 residues. The DNA of the CDR3 is TGTGCCAGCAGCCCAAGTGGGTTATCTGAAGCTTTCTTT. Protein product: CASSPSGLSEAFF. The full variable domain, in which reference TRBV5-5 and TRBJ1-1 provide the parts outside the CDR3, is DAGVTQSPTHLIKTRGQQVTLRCSPISGHKSVSWYQQVLGQGPQFIFQYYEKEERGRGNFPDRFSARQFPNYSSELNVNALLLGDSALYLCASSPSGLSEAFFGQGTRLTVV.

The V call is TRBV5-1, the J call TRBJ2-7; D not resolved. CDR1 and CDR2 (germline): SGHRS, YFSETQ. The V end lost 0 bases, the J end lost 2 bases, and 9 bases lay between the germline ends. The CDR3 covers 14 residues. DNA of the CDR3: TGCGCCAGCAGCTTGGAGGCACGGACCTACGAGCAGTACTTC. Its translation: CASSLEARTYEQYF.

This clone was seen more than once but under ten times. The CDR3 nucleotides are TGTGCCAGCGGGGACGGAGCTGGAAACACCATATATTTT. Protein product: CASGDGAGNTIYF. The chain joins TRBV10-3 to TRBJ1-3; D might be TRBD1 (5 bases). Deletions cut 10 bases from V and 2 bases from J, with 12 bases between. Germline CDR1 is ENHRY and CDR2 is SYGVKD. CDR3 length: 13 residues.

The table lists this clone with a count of one. The chain combines TRBV5-1 with TRBJ1-2; D not certain. This CDR3 contains 13 residues. Trimming took off 6 bases at V and 0 bases at J, with 9 bases between the two ends. From germline, CDR1 is SGHRS and CDR2 YFSETQ. The CDR3 region is CASNGDTNYGYTF. Here the CDR3 DNA reads TGCGCCAGCAATGGAGACACTAACTATGGCTACACCTTC.